This T cell receptor beta chain emerged from a study of identical twins. TCRdb used MiXCR to reprocess the 5' RACE reads, holding one entry per CDR3 protein. The table records 1.5 million to 2 million distinct CDR3 sequences, roughly 35% of them present only once. CDR1 is SGHRS and CDR2 is YFSETQ in the germline V gene. The CDR3 length is 16 residues. This TCR derives from a newborn girl in good health. The sample consisted of cord blood. The genes are TRBV5-1 and TRBJ2-5, with 10 positions matching TRBD2. The tail of the sequence fits TRBJ2-7 better, so the J call may be wrong. This CDR3 is CASSLVGLAGDGEQYF. The CDR3 nucleotides read TGCGCCAGCAGCTTGGTCGGGCTAGCGGGAGACGGCGAGCAGTACTTC.